Following are 27 T cell receptor beta chains from one sample sequenced in a study of Graves' ophthalmopathy and Graves' hyperthyroidism. RNA transcripts provided the template for amplifying TCR beta CDR3 regions. HTBI-primed RT-PCR formed the first round, and a multiplex PCR formed the second. MiXCR, run by TCRdb on the multiplex PCR reads, gives a single entry per CDR3 protein. Here the sample spans 300,000 to 450,000 distinct CDR3 sequences, about 18% being singletons. Sequenced sample: peripheral blood. Every receptor here comes from an adult woman with stable Graves' hyperthyroidism.

This clonotype was seen a handful of times. This may stem from a read error, because a much larger clone lies one nucleotide away. This chain links TRBV7-6 with TRBJ2-2; 8 bases agree with TRBD1. CDR1 and CDR2 (germline): SGHVS, FNYEAQ. The CDR3 length is 17 residues. Here the CDR3 reads CASSSPPGGADTGALFF. CDR3 DNA: TGTGCCAGCAGCTCCCCACCAGGGGGCGCCGACACCGGGGCGCTGTTTTTT.

This clonotype came up many times. The chain recombines TRBV4-3 with TRBJ2-7, with D unresolved. The CDR3 consists of 15 residues. Trimming took off 0 bases at V and 0 bases at J, with 9 bases between the two ends. The germline V gene has CDR1 LGHNA and CDR2 YSLEER. The CDR3 coding sequence is TGCGCCAGCAGCCAAGATTATGGTTACTCCTACGAGCAGTACTTC. This codes for CASSQDYGYSYEQYF.

This clonotype was seen many times. The chain uses TRBV6-2 or TRBV6-3 and TRBJ2-2; 12 bases map to TRBD2. This CDR3 is 17 amino acids long. CDR1 and CDR2 (germline): MNHEY, SVGEGT. The V and J ends lost 6 bases and 2 bases, in that order; junction bases with no gene match: 7. Written as DNA, the CDR3 is TGTGCCAGCAGAAAACTAGCGGGAGGAAAAAACACCGGGGAGCTGTTTTTT. Protein product: CASRKLAGGKNTGELFF.

In this sample, this clonotype turned up many times. V is TRBV19 and J is TRBJ1-2; TRBD1 might be the D (6 bases). CDR3 length: 13 residues. V was trimmed by 7 bases and J by 6 bases, leaving 15 bases between them. The germline V gene encodes CDR1 LNHDA and CDR2 SQIVND (reference sequence). Written as DNA, the CDR3 is TGTGCCAGTACCTATCCGGGGGCGAATGGCTACACCTTC. This codes for CASTYPGANGYTF.

There are a few counts of this clonotype. The gene calls are TRBV30 and TRBJ1-2, with D perhaps matching TRBD1 (5 bases). The CDR3 runs to 14 residues. Germline V gives CDR1 GTSNPN, CDR2 SVGIG (reference sequence). V was trimmed by 5 bases and J by 5 bases, leaving 18 bases between them. CDR3 loop: CAWAGKTVSYGYTF. The CDR3 DNA follows: TGTGCCTGGGCAGGGAAAACGGTCTCGTATGGCTACACCTTC.

This clonotype was seen a few times. The V gene is TRBV30, the J gene TRBJ2-7, with D perhaps matching TRBD2 (6 bases). Looked up from germline, CDR1 is GTSNPN and CDR2 is SVGIG (reference sequence). The CDR3 contains 10 residues. Trimming cost V 5 bases and J 4 bases, with 6 bases left between them. The chain's CDR3 is CAWGLYEQYF. CDR3 sequence (DNA): TGTGCCTGGGGACTATACGAGCAGTACTTC.

This clonotype was recorded many times. The V gene is TRBV2, the J gene TRBJ2-7; 11 bases agree with TRBD2. The CDR3 totals 13 residues. Looked up from germline, CDR1 is SNHLY and CDR2 is FYNNEI. With 9 bases clipped from V and 3 bases from J, the junction kept 4 bases outside the gene matches. The DNA for the CDR3 is TGTGCCAGTAGGACTAGCGGGTACTACGAGCAGTACTTC. Protein product: CASRTSGYYEQYF.

This clonotype was detected ten times or more. The V call is TRBV11-2, the J call TRBJ2-5, with 8 bases lining up with TRBD2. V dropped 6 bases and J dropped 4; count of bases not matched to a gene: 7. Germline-derived CDR1 and CDR2 are SGHAT and FQNNGV. The CDR3 runs 14 residues. The CDR3 sequence: CASSRSGSSETQYF. The CDR3 nucleotides are TGTGCCAGCAGTCGGAGCGGGAGTTCAGAGACCCAGTACTTC.

This clonotype was seen repeatedly, ten times or more. The chain is built from TRBV20-1 and TRBJ2-7; perhaps TRBD2 as D (5 bases). Germline V lookup: CDR1 DFQATT, CDR2 SNEGSKA (reference sequence). The CDR3 runs to 14 residues. Trimming removed 6 bases at V and 0 bases at J, with 15 bases between. CDR3 loop: CSAKPGSFSYEQYF. The DNA of the CDR3 is TGCAGTGCCAAACCGGGGTCATTCTCCTACGAGCAGTACTTC.

V usage is TRBV29-1 and J usage is TRBJ2-6; D not resolved. The CDR3 runs 15 residues. V gave up 6 bases and J gave up 2 bases, with 14 bases separating them. Germline CDR1 reads SQVTM; CDR2 reads ANQGSEA. The CDR3 nucleotides are TGCAGCGTGATGGGCAGTTTGACTGGGGCCAACGTCCTGACTTTC. As protein: CSVMGSLTGANVLTF.

Of note for this clonotype: The junction departs from germline at one end; a sequencing error may be responsible. This chain joins TRBV9 and TRBJ2-7; possibly TRBD1 for D (7 bases). The V gene's germline CDR1 is SGDLS and CDR2 YYNGEE. This CDR3 is built from 13 residues. In nucleotides, the CDR3 is TGTGCCGGCAGCCCAGGGGGGTCCTACGAGCAGTACTTC. The encoded protein is CAGSPGGSYEQYF. Looking up the rest from reference TRBV9 and TRBJ2-7 gives the full variable domain: DSGVTQTPKHLITATGQRVTLRCSPRSGDLSVYWYQQSLDQGLQFLIQYYNGEERAKGNILERFSAQQFPDLHSELNLSSLELGDSALYFCAGSPGGSYEQYFGPGTRLTVT.

There are a few counts of this clonotype. This chain links TRBV12-3 or TRBV12-4 with TRBJ2-7; D gene unclear. This CDR3 has 13 residues. Trimming took 5 bases from V and 0 from J, leaving 8 bases between them. The CDR3: CASSQPPSYEQYF. CDR3 DNA: TGTGCCAGCAGTCAACCCCCCTCCTACGAGCAGTACTTC.

This clonotype has ten or more counts. This chain uses TRBV2 with TRBJ2-5; D gene unclear. V lost 2 bases and J lost 5, with 15 bases in between. CDR1 is SNHLY, CDR2 FYNNEI, per germline. This CDR3 region has 15 residues. This CDR3 is CASSERRGLGETQYF. DNA of the CDR3: TGTGCCAGCAGTGAACGGCGTGGCTTAGGGGAGACCCAGTACTTC.

V gene TRBV20-1 combines with J gene TRBJ2-2, with unresolved D. Trimming took off 1 base at V and 3 bases at J, with 9 bases between the two ends. CDR1 is DFQATT and CDR2 is SNEGSKA in the germline V gene (reference sequence). The CDR3 extends over 14 amino acids. The CDR3 protein is CSARGGRDTGELFF. In DNA form, the CDR3 reads TGCAGTGCTAGAGGTGGCCGGGACACCGGGGAGCTGTTTTTT.

There are a few counts of this clonotype. The genes are TRBV6-1 and TRBJ2-6; D might be TRBD1 or TRBD2, each matching 5 bases. CDR1 MNHNS and CDR2 SASEGT come from the germline V gene. The CDR3 is 16 residues long. V gave up 0 bases and J gave up 2 bases, with 8 bases separating them. CDR3 sequence: CASSEALGAGANVLTF. The CDR3 DNA reads as TGTGCCAGCAGTGAAGCGTTGGGGGCTGGGGCCAACGTCCTGACTTTC.

This clonotype occurred once. The CDR3 carries no conserved terminal phenylalanine or tryptophan, so it likely arises from a read error. Because the CDR3's place on the DNA is in doubt, the DNA is left out and the CDR3 is given as listed by TCRdb. The chain recombines TRBV7-8 with TRBJ1-5; the D segment call TRBD1 is taken from the table without a DNA check. From its first to its last residue, the CDR3 has 16 amino acids. Germline V gives CDR1 SGHVS, CDR2 FQNEAQ. The CDR3 spells CASSLGGAYSNQPQDS.

Many counts were recorded for this clonotype. The chain recombines TRBV28 with TRBJ2-5; a weak D match, TRBD1 (5 bases). The CDR3 is 14 amino acids. Between the trimmed V and J ends, which lost 2 bases and 2 bases, there was a span of 9 bases. Germline V gene lookup returns CDR1 MDHEN and CDR2 SYDVKM. The CDR3 sequence: CASSLGAGQETQYF. The CDR3 nucleotides are TGTGCCAGCAGTTTAGGTGCAGGGCAAGAGACCCAGTACTTC.

This clonotype was detected many times. The chain links TRBV12-3 or TRBV12-4 to TRBJ1-1; D is perhaps TRBD1 (5 bases). This CDR3 contains 13 residues. The V end lost 8 bases, the J end lost 2 bases, and 12 bases lay between the germline ends. The CDR3 protein is CASRGDSNTEAFF. Written as DNA, the CDR3 is TGTGCCAGCCGGGGGGACTCTAACACTGAAGCTTTCTTT.

The genes are TRBV7-6 and TRBJ2-5, with 11 bases that match TRBD2. The CDR3 length is 17 residues. The V gene's germline CDR1 is SGHVS and CDR2 FNYEAQ. J gave up 5 bases and V 1 base, and 9 bases lay outside the gene matches. The CDR3 is CASSLGTGTSGRETQYF. CDR3 DNA sequence: TGTGCCAGCAGCTTAGGGACCGGGACTAGCGGCCGGGAGACCCAGTACTTC. Together with reference TRBV7-6 and TRBJ2-5, the CDR3 gives the full variable domain: GAGVSQSPRYKVTKRGQDVALRCDPISGHVSLYWYRQALGQGPEFLTYFNYEAQQDKSGLPNDRFSAERPEGSISTLTIQRTEQRDSAMYRCASSLGTGTSGRETQYFGPGTRLLVL.

Many counts were recorded for this clonotype. The V gene is TRBV20-1, the J gene TRBJ1-5; weak D call: TRBD1 (6 bases). Trimming stripped 6 bases from V and 0 bases from J, with 9 bases between. Germline loops: CDR1 DFQATT, CDR2 SNEGSKA (reference sequence). The CDR3 covers 13 residues. CDR3 sequence: CSAKGHSNQPQHF. CDR3 in DNA: TGCAGTGCCAAGGGACATAGCAATCAGCCCCAGCATTTT.

A remark on this clonotype: A much larger clone lies a single base off, so this may be a read error. The chain couples TRBV29-1 to TRBJ2-7, with D uncertain. The CDR3 runs to 15 residues. Germline values: CDR1 SQVTM, CDR2 ANQGSEA. DNA of the CDR3: TGCAGCGTTGAGCCCCACCCGCGGAAGACCTACGAGCATTACTTC. Amino acid sequence: CSVEPHPRKTYEHYF.

This clonotype was seen at least ten times. J is TRBJ2-7 and V is TRBV19; D remains ambiguous. Looked up from germline, CDR1 is LNHDA and CDR2 is SQIVND (reference sequence). The V gene lost 1 base and the J gene lost 2 bases, with 9 bases spanning the gap. The CDR3 is 14 residues long. The CDR3 DNA reads as TGTGCCAGTAGTATAGCCGCAGGACCCTACGAGCAGTACTTC. This translates into CASSIAAGPYEQYF.

This sequence joins TRBV4-1 and TRBJ1-6; a weak D match, TRBD1 (5 bases). CDR1 and CDR2 from the germline V gene are MGHRA and YSYEKL. The CDR3 runs 16 residues. V shed 2 bases and J shed 7 bases, with 15 bases lying between them. Here the CDR3 reads CASSQLAGAGNSPLHF. CDR3 coding DNA: TGCGCCAGCAGCCAATTAGCCGGGGCCGGGAATTCACCCCTCCACTTT.

V gene TRBV13 combines with J gene TRBJ2-4; D is possibly TRBD2 (6 bases). The CDR3 runs 15 residues. Germline lookup yields CDR1 PRHDT and CDR2 FYEKMQ (reference sequence). V was pared by 7 bases and J by 0 bases, with 13 bases between. Here the CDR3 reads CASTVRGLAKNIQYF. The CDR3 bases are TGTGCCAGCACCGTTAGGGGACTAGCCAAAAACATTCAGTACTTC.

This rearrangement joins TRBV7-8 to TRBJ2-7, with D perhaps TRBD2 (5 bases). Trimming removed 4 bases from V and 4 bases from J, with 14 bases in between. This CDR3 has 14 amino acids. Germline assignment: CDR1 SGHVS and CDR2 FQNEAQ. The CDR3, as DNA: TGTGCCAGCAGCTCAGTAGGAGGTTCGTACGAGCAGTACTTC. This gives the protein CASSSVGGSYEQYF.

This rearrangement joins TRBV25-1 to TRBJ1-1; the match to TRBD1 covers 7 bases. The CDR3 runs to 14 residues. From germline, CDR1 is MGHDK and CDR2 SYGVNS. V shed 1 base, J shed 4 bases, and the junction held 3 bases outside the gene matches. The CDR3 nucleotides read TGTGCCAGCAGTGAATTCGACAGGGTCACTGAAGCTTTCTTT. The encoded protein is CASSEFDRVTEAFF. Filled out from reference TRBV25-1 and TRBJ1-1, the complete variable domain reads EADIYQTPRYLVIGTGKKITLECSQTMGHDKMYWYQQDPGMELHLIHYSYGVNSTEKGDLSSESTVSRIRTEHFPLTLESARPSHTSQYLCASSEFDRVTEAFFGQGTRLTVV.

The V gene is TRBV9, the J gene TRBJ2-7; 11 nucleotides agree with TRBD1. Per germline, CDR1 SGDLS and CDR2 YYNGEE. CDR3 length: 15 residues. The J segment lost 0 bases and the V segment lost 4 bases, leaving 3 bases of the junction unmatched. The CDR3 DNA is TGTGCCAGCAGCATGGGACAGGGGGGCTCCTACGAGCAGTACTTC. It codes for CASSMGQGGSYEQYF.